This TCR beta chain was captured by sequencing in a study of T cells in Graves' hyperthyroidism and ophthalmopathy. This clonotype was recorded at least ten times. Those with hyperthyroidism were 18 to 65 years old, newly diagnosed, and ill for under 2 months. Amplification yielded TCR beta CDR3 regions, with RNA transcripts as the source. The HTBI set primed first-round TCR CDR3 RT-PCR. TCRdb analysed the multiplex PCR reads with MiXCR anew, one entry per CDR3 protein. The sample has 150,000 to 200,000 distinct CDR3 sequences; about a sixth are singletons. The TCR comes from a woman aged 45-60 years with Graves' hyperthyroidism. Sequences were obtained from blood.

CDR3 region: CAISFGGVNTEAFF. CDR3 coding DNA: TGTGCCATCAGTTTTGGGGGGGTGAACACTGAAGCTTTCTTT. The rearrangement joins TRBV10-3 to TRBJ1-1; TRBD1 is a possible D gene (5 bases). Trimming cost V 5 bases and J 0 bases, with 10 bases left between them. The CDR3 covers 14 residues. CDR1 and CDR2 (germline): ENHRY, SYGVKD.